This T cell receptor beta chain came from a study of low-dose radiotherapy and immunotherapy resistance in tumors. With TRAV- and TRBV-specific primers, first-strand cDNA was made, covering the alpha and beta chains. The authors ran approximately 20 PCR cycles to amplify TCRs with a constant-region primer and V-primer adapter. TCRdb re-called the reads with MiXCR, one entry per CDR3 protein. The table includes 85,000 to 100,000 distinct CDR3 sequences, roughly a tenth detected once. The CDR3 runs to 16 residues. Germline assignment: CDR1 DFQATT and CDR2 SNEGSKA (reference sequence). V trimming: 8 bases; J trimming: 6 bases; junction bases outside the gene matches: 16. This clonotype has ten or more counts. Time point noted: before trial treatment.

The origin of this receptor is a male donor with prostate cancer. Sequencing was performed on PBMCs, taken before treatment. The rearrangement joins TRBV20-1 to TRBJ2-3, with TRBD2 matching over 11 bases. The CDR3 coding sequence is TGCAGTTTTCCCGAGGGGACTAGCGGCCCTGGGGATACGCAGTATTTT. It yields the protein CSFPEGTSGPGDTQYF.